This TCR beta chain was identified during a study of cytomegalovirus exposure and HLA in healthy donors. Study-wide results and caveats: Most likely, a cluster of highly shared sequence variants arose as a sequencing artifact.

With V trimmed by 8 bases and J by 1 base, 13 bases remained unmatched. The CDR3 consists of 16 residues. The germline V gene has CDR1 MGHDK and CDR2 SYGVNS. Points on this clone: Its antigen remains unknown.

Primers for the PCR totalled 60 Vbeta and 13 Jbeta. Profiled with immunoSEQ multiplex PCR; TCRdb holds only in-frame clones, not every one. Here the sample spans 100,000 to 150,000 clones, about 10% being singletons. The sequenced sample consisted of PBMCs. The source is a woman aged 18-30 years in good health and CMV-seropositive. J is TRBJ1-1 and V is TRBV25-1, with 7 nucleotides matching TRBD1. The CDR3, as DNA: TGTGCCAGCCTACAGACAGGGAGAGGAAAGAACACTGAAGCTTTCTTT. Translation: CASLQTGRGKNTEAFF.